These 16 T cell receptor beta chains share one sample of origin, sequenced in a study of response to subunit inactivated influenza vaccine. One entry per CDR3 protein, called by TCRdb with MiXCR from the RT-PCR reads. The table lists around 470,000 distinct CDR3 sequences, around 7.9% of them singletons. The input for sequencing was PBMCs from blood, taken roughly 24 months after vaccination. All receptors derive from a man aged 45 to 70 who received an inactivated influenza vaccine.

This chain uses TRBV7-2 with TRBJ2-6, with TRBD1 identical over 9 bases. The V segment lost 4 bases and the J segment 2 bases; nucleotides outside the gene matches: 3. This CDR3 has 16 residues. In germline, CDR1 is SGHTA, CDR2 FQGNSA. CDR3: CASSWDRAAGANVLTF. CDR3 bases: TGTGCCAGCAGCTGGGACAGGGCCGCTGGGGCCAACGTCCTGACTTTC.

The V and J genes are TRBV20-1 and TRBJ2-2, with 7 bases matching TRBD1. CDR3 length equals 16 residues. Germline assignment: CDR1 DFQATT and CDR2 SNEGSKA (reference sequence). The V segment lost 3 bases and the J segment 4 bases; nucleotides outside the gene matches: 11. DNA for the CDR3: TGCAGTGCTAGCGGGACAGCTCAGTTTATCACCGGGGAGCTGTTTTTT. Translation gives CSASGTAQFITGELFF.

This clonotype was detected many times. The CDR3 nucleotides read TGTGCCAGCAGCGTAGAGGCAGGGAACGAGCAGTACTTC. Protein product: CASSVEAGNEQYF. The V and J genes are TRBV9 and TRBJ2-7; possible D gene TRBD1, 5 bases. CDR1 and CDR2 from the germline V gene are SGDLS and YYNGEE. The CDR3 loop spans 13 amino acids. Trimming pared 0 bases from V and 5 bases from J, leaving 9 bases between.

The rearrangement uses TRBV6-1 and TRBJ1-2; 12 bases fit TRBD1. Looked up from germline, CDR1 is MNHNS and CDR2 is SASEGT. The CDR3 is 19 residues long. V lost 6 bases and J lost 6; bases outside the gene matches: 20. This CDR3 reads CASRATASGTGGLAHGYTF. The DNA for the CDR3 is TGTGCCAGCAGAGCGACCGCTTCCGGGACAGGGGGCCTAGCTCATGGCTACACCTTC.

In this sample, this clonotype turned up a few times. The chain is built from TRBV28 and TRBJ2-7, with D maybe TRBD2 (5 bases). This CDR3 region has 15 residues. The ends were cut back, 2 bases at V and 3 bases at J, with 14 bases in the middle. Germline loops: CDR1 MDHEN, CDR2 SYDVKM. CDR3 sequence: CASSLGGNRFYEQYF. CDR3 DNA sequence: TGTGCCAGCAGTTTAGGAGGTAACCGGTTCTACGAGCAGTACTTC.

This clonotype has at least ten counts. The chain employs TRBV12-3 or TRBV12-4 and TRBJ2-7, with 10 bases that match TRBD1. V was clipped by 6 bases and J by 8 bases; unmatched bases: 7. CDR3 length: 13 residues. The CDR3 region is CASSSGTGAQQYF. Here the CDR3 DNA reads TGTGCCAGCAGCTCCGGGACAGGGGCCCAGCAGTACTTC.

The CDR3 DNA follows: TGTGCCAGCAGCTTAAGAAGACAGAGAGCAGATACGCAGTATTTT. Its protein is CASSLRRQRADTQYF. The chain has TRBV7-9 and TRBJ2-3; D perhaps matches TRBD1 (5 bases). The germline CDR1 and CDR2 sequences are SEHNR and FQNEAQ (reference sequence). V lost 2 bases to trimming and J lost 4 bases, with 13 bases between them. This CDR3 spans 15 amino acids.

In this sample, this clonotype turned up many times. The rearrangement links TRBV5-1 to TRBJ1-5, with 8 bases that match TRBD1. CDR3 length: 14 residues. Germline CDR1 is SGHRS and CDR2 is YFSETQ. The trim removed 4 bases at V and 6 bases at J, leaving 6 bases unmatched. This CDR3 reads CASSPQGAGQPQHF. The CDR3 DNA reads TGCGCCAGCAGCCCGCAGGGGGCTGGTCAGCCCCAGCATTTT.

The V gene is TRBV7-9, the J gene TRBJ2-5, with a tentative D call TRBD2 (6 bases). Trimming shortened V by 6 bases and J by 5 bases, and 25 bases separated the two germline ends. Germline lookup yields CDR1 SEHNR and CDR2 FQNEAQ (reference sequence). The CDR3 extends over 17 amino acids. CDR3: CASRPTSLRNGGETQYF. CDR3 sequence (DNA): TGTGCCAGCAGGCCGACTTCGCTTAGAAATGGAGGGGAGACCCAGTACTTC.

This clonotype was seen only a few times. V gene TRBV21-1 combines with J gene TRBJ1-5; TRBD1, the table's D call, was not compared with the DNA. TRBV21-1 represents a pseudogene. CDR3 length equals 18 residues. Here the CDR3 reads CASSSKARDRGFFQPQHF. In DNA, the CDR3 is TGTGCCAGCAGCTCAAAAGCCCGGGACAGGGGGTTTTTCCAGCCCCAGCATTTT.

In this sample, this clonotype turned up a few times. This rearrangement joins TRBV20-1 to TRBJ2-1; weak D call: TRBD2 (6 bases). The CDR3 loop spans 14 amino acids. V gave up 3 bases and J gave up 8 bases, with 17 bases separating them. Germline V CDR1 and CDR2: DFQATT, SNEGSKA (reference sequence). DNA of the CDR3: TGCAGTGCTAGGGGGACTTTCGTATCCCATGAGCAGTTCTTC. It codes for CSARGTFVSHEQFF.

This clonotype was detected a few times. This chain links TRBV6-5 with TRBJ1-4, with a possible D match to TRBD1 (6 bases). Germline V gene sequence: CDR1 MNHEY, CDR2 SVGAGI. V lost 0 bases and J lost 6, with 8 bases in between. The CDR3 sequence is 14 residues long. The CDR3 here is CASSYSQGHEKLFF. The CDR3 DNA reads as TGTGCCAGCAGTTACTCCCAGGGGCATGAAAAACTGTTTTTT.

J is TRBJ2-7 and V is TRBV6-5; D not resolved. Germline values: CDR1 MNHEY, CDR2 SVGAGI. The CDR3 spans 15 residues. The ends were cut back, 2 bases at V and 0 bases at J, with 11 bases in the middle. CDR3 bases: TGTGCCAGCAGTTACGGCAGCCATCTCTCCTACGAGCAGTACTTC. Amino acid sequence: CASSYGSHLSYEQYF.

This clonotype was seen at least ten times. The rearrangement joins TRBV3-1 to TRBJ1-2; D is unclear. Trimming stripped 4 bases from V and 5 bases from J, with 11 bases between. Per the germline V gene, CDR1 is LGHDT and CDR2 is YNNKEL (reference sequence). The CDR3 totals 13 residues. The CDR3: CASSRDELYGYTF. For the CDR3, the DNA is TGTGCCAGCAGCCGAGACGAGCTTTATGGCTACACCTTC.

This clonotype was picked up many times. The chain uses TRBV28 and TRBJ1-2, with no clear D. The CDR3 runs to 15 residues. CDR1 and CDR2 from the germline V gene are MDHEN and SYDVKM. The ends were cut back, 6 bases at V and 2 bases at J, with 16 bases in the middle. The CDR3 bases are TGTGCCAGCAGCCCTTCCCATACACGGAACTATGGCTACACCTTC. Its translation is CASSPSHTRNYGYTF.

This chain links TRBV20-1 with TRBJ2-1; 10 bases fit TRBD2. Germline assignment: CDR1 DFQATT and CDR2 SNEGSKA (reference sequence). CDR3 length: 15 residues. The V gene end was trimmed by 3 bases and the J gene end by 1 base; junction bases not matched to a gene: 3. The CDR3 spells CSARRTSGSYNEQFF. For the CDR3, the DNA is TGCAGTGCTAGGAGGACTAGCGGTTCCTACAATGAGCAGTTCTTC.